This TCR beta chain emerged from a study of OX40 agonist ivuxolimab in advanced cancers. As for the study more broadly: The costimulatory receptor OX40 (CD134) was targeted by ivuxolimab, a fully human IgG2 agonistic monoclonal antibody. A male proportion of roughly 85% and a mean age of about 60 years, ranging from roughly 23 to 80, were recorded for the dose-escalation cohort. Intravenous ivuxolimab was administered to patients every 2 weeks at six dose levels: 0.01, 0.1, 0.3, 1.5, 3 and 10 mg/kg. Of the approximately 50 dose-escalation patients, hepatocellular carcinoma was present in roughly 19, melanoma in about 15, renal cell carcinoma in 9 and head and neck cancer in 9. Prior anti-PD-1, anti-PD-L1 or anti-CTLA-4 therapy was permitted, and approximately 40% of dose-escalation patients had received checkpoint inhibitors. The paper covers the monotherapy dose-escalation part of the phase I ivuxolimab trial, which included N of about 50 patients. Partial responses occurred in three dose-escalation patients, of whom one had hepatocellular carcinoma and two had cutaneous melanoma. Peripheral TCRbeta sequencing was intended to test whether TCR sequence diversity was altered and clonal T-cell expansion was caused by ivuxolimab.

This clone appeared once. It has no known antigen specificity. No base quality information exists; no much larger clone differs at one position. For sequencing of the TCRbeta CDR3 region, genomic DNA was extracted from the sorted cells. The immunoSEQ Assay was used for sequencing of TCRbeta CDR3 regions. TCRdb stores this immuneACCESS table with in-frame sequences only. Part of the clones is absent; in the studies checked, under half of the shortfall reflects unresolved V genes, and no reason is known for the rest. Within this sample are about 22,000 clones, with about 88% of them counted one time only. Clones ranked in the top ten supply about 35% of the sample. Sequences LGHNA (CDR1) and YSLEER (CDR2) are obtained from the germline V gene. V and J lose 0 bases and 6 bases, and a span of 20 bases separates them. Including cysteine and phenylalanine, the CDR3 has 17 amino acids. Kept here is only the CDR3 DNA, which spans 51 bases and is read in frame from base 1.

Paper-wide results and their limitations: At doses of 0.1 to 3.0 mg/kg, clonal expansion of both CD4+ and CD8+ T cells in blood was seen between baseline and week 6. Antigen specificity was not determined for the clonally expanded peripheral T cells. After ivuxolimab, CD8+ T cells had more expanded clones than CD4+ T cells on average. In the 0.1-3.0 mg/kg groups, partial responders were among the patients with the lowest normalized peripheral clonal expansion, particularly in CD8+ T cells. Low levels of normalized T-cell clonal expansion were also seen in some patients who did not respond.

Patients with autoimmune disease history or receiving systemic immunosuppression were excluded from the trial. In every dose cohort, peripheral blood was drawn for TCR sequencing at baseline, cycle 4 day 1, and cycle 7 day 1. Samples came from an open-label, multicenter, first-in-human phase I dose-escalation trial of ivuxolimab. Adults with locally advanced or metastatic head and neck squamous cell, hepatocellular, melanoma or renal cell carcinoma were enrolled in the trial. Before TCR sequencing, CD4+ and CD8+ T cells were separately sorted from peripheral blood. Sequences were derived from CD4+ or CD8+ T cells sorted from blood, sampled in a trial of the OX40 agonist ivuxolimab. The sequence came from an adult with an advanced solid tumor such as melanoma, head and neck, liver or kidney cancer. The chain links TRBV4-3 with TRBJ1-2; TRBD1 is perhaps the D gene, given 6 matching bases. Here the CDR3 is given as CASSQEKGQGRVHGYTF. The base sequence is TGCGCCAGCAGCCAAGAAAAGGGCCAGGGGAGAGTCCATGGCTACACCTTC.